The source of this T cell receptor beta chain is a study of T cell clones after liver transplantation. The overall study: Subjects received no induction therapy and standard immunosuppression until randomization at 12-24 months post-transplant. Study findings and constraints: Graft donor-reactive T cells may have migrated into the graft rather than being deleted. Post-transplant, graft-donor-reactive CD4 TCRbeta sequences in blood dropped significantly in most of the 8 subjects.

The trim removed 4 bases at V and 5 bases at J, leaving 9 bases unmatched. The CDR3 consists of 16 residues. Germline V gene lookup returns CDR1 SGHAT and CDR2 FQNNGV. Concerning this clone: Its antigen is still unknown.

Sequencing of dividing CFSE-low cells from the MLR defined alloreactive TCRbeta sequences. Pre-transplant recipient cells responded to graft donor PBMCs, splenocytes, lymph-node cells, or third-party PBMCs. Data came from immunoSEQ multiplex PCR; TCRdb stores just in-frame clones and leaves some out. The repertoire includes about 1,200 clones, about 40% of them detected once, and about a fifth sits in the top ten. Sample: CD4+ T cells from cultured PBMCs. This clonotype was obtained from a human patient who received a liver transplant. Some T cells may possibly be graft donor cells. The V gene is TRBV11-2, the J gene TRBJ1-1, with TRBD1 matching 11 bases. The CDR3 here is CASSSSRTGGRTEAFF. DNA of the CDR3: TGTGCCAGCAGCTCTTCGAGGACAGGGGGCAGGACTGAAGCTTTCTTT.